This T cell receptor beta chain comes out of a study of cytomegalovirus exposure and HLA in healthy donors (dated by TCRdb to 2015 to 2018). For the wider study: An earlier analysis of fewer than 750 of the donors reported about 280 Gb of sequence data and 100 million to 120 million unique TCR beta sequences obtained from 150 million to 200 million T cells. An early release covering 550 to 650 HLA-typed donors comprised 250 to 350 gigabases of sequencing data and around 80 million unique TCR sequences. The genetic ancestry cluster associated with self-reported Caucasian donors included 81% of the 398 genotyped donors. The study was designed to test whether signatures of past pathogen exposure could be identified by cataloging public T cell receptors. The study used immunosequencing to profile the T cell repertoires of several hundred subjects and linked those repertoires to cytomegalovirus serostatus. Besides the first cohort of roughly 640 subjects, a separate validation cohort made up of about 120 different subjects was used. To predict cytomegalovirus infection status, the study combined high-throughput TCR immunosequencing, statistical association of individual TCRs with disease status, and machine learning. To study patterns of TCR occurrence, a later analysis re-analyzed previously published TCR beta repertoires from 550 to 800 donors and added high-resolution HLA genotyping. Rather than using new phenotypic data, the later analysis identified candidate immune exposures from TCR beta sequences and from how often those sequences occurred across donors. In an earlier analysis of a few hundred of the donors, high-throughput TCR beta sequencing was used to judge whether each TCR beta V gene segment behaved as functional or pseudogenic. Alongside the repertoire data, information on donor age, sex, ethnicity and CMV serostatus was compiled. Genome-wide SNP genotypes for about three fifths of the roughly 700 donors were used in a later genetic analysis, which treated that subset as a discovery cohort. Every repertoire in the discovery cohort had been generated on one and the same sequencing platform. Both class I and class II loci were covered by HLA typing, at four-digit resolution. The number of typed donors differed by locus: roughly 629-630 for A, B, C, DRB1 and DQB1; 522 for DQA1; 606 for DPA1; and around 450 for DPB1. Roughly five DR-DQ haplotypes were treated as single units for association and clustering because of strong linkage in the cohort. On average, over 200,000 unique TCR beta nucleotide sequences were sequenced per donor among 398 genotyped donors of the cohort, with roughly a sixth of those sequences being non-productive.

The CDR3 runs 15 residues from the cysteine to the phenylalanine. The kept DNA is CDR3 alone, 45 bases in frame from the first base. The germline V gene gives CDR1 as SGHVS and CDR2 as FQNEAQ. Unmatched junction bases come to 7, with V trimmed by 3 bases and J by 8 bases. The library was made by the immunoSEQ multiplex PCR assay. A mixture of 60 forward primers for TCR Vbeta segments and 13 reverse primers for TCR Jbeta segments was used in the multiplex PCR. Amplification of the CDR3 region of rearranged TCR beta genes was performed with a multiplex PCR assay on genomic DNA. The Illumina HiSeq System was used to sequence the amplified TCR beta libraries as 87-base-pair reads. In the original analysis: A later analysis tallied approximately 87 million unique TCR beta chains across the 700 or so repertoires, and about 10 million of those chains were shared by two or more donors. Raw reads were error-corrected and collapsed into unique sequences by a nearest-neighbor algorithm in which closely related sequences were merged to remove PCR and sequencing errors. Alignment of CDR3 sequences to IMGT reference sequences was used to assign V, D and J gene segments. Each retained sequence needed at least a six-nucleotide match to both a V gene segment and a J gene segment. A rearrangement was called productive if the CDR3 had no stop codons and remained in frame with V and J, and every other rearrangement was called non-productive. CDR3 was defined according to IMGT convention as the region running from the second conserved V-encoded cysteine to the conserved J-encoded phenylalanine. In an earlier analysis of around 640 of the donors, sequences lacking an unambiguous match to a single V gene segment were excluded. An earlier analysis of 587 of the donors called V segments functional above 56.7% productive rearrangements and segregating when the between-donor standard deviation exceeded 5%. To diagnose cytomegalovirus status from the catalog of TCR beta chain sequences, a statistical classification framework was built. V and J gene assignment, in a later analysis, came from comparing TCR nucleotide sequences with IMGT/GENE-DB human TR gene sequences. In a later analysis, CDR3 sequences and most-parsimonious VDJ recombination scenarios were assigned using the TCRdist pipeline. In a later analysis, each TCR beta chain was defined by its CDR3 amino acid sequence together with its V-gene family, and reads without a unique V-gene family were excluded. As a way to deal with suspected cross-contamination and a sequencing artifact, a later analysis dropped more than 500 nucleotide sequences that were highly shared and had low generation probability. In a later analysis, a clonal expansion index was calculated for each public chain from normalized within-repertoire ranks of inferred template counts. In a later analysis, generation probabilities were computed using a VDJ recombination model fitted to out-of-frame rearrangements, and the results were checked against IGoR. Hypergeometric tests were used in a later analysis to score TCR-TCR, TCR-HLA and TCR-CMV co-occurrence, with a repertoire-size bias correction applied to the TCR pairs. False discovery rates were estimated in a later analysis by permuting HLA or CMV assignments 20 times. In a later analysis, co-occurring TCRs were grouped using DBSCAN, with TCRdist sequence similarity added in when clustering inside HLA-allele-positive subsets. Repertoires with fewer than 30,000 or more than 120,000 public chains were left out of co-occurrence clustering, as were a handful of repertoires with anomalous nucleotide sharing. TCRdb re-hosts the immuneACCESS table, in-frame sequences only. Its copies lack some clones; in the studies checked, an unresolved V gene accounts for under half of them, and the cause for the rest is not known. The D gene and trimming were derived from the DNA, and the V and J assignments and clone size from that table. Across this sample there are roughly 140,000 clones, with approximately 80% seen only once. Of the sample, 6.2% falls within the top ten clones.

Regarding this clone: Its antigen is currently not known. No base-level quality is on record; no much larger clone is a single base apart.

On the study overall, not on this receptor specifically: In a later analysis, TCR association rates were found to vary across HLA loci, with the most associated TCRs seen for DRB1 alleles and the fewest for HLA-C alleles. Several of the top co-occurrence clusters appeared to be linked to parvovirus B19, influenza, CMV and Epstein-Barr virus, according to a later analysis. Compared with equally common non-associated chains, HLA-associated TCR beta chains in a later analysis were more clonally expanded and had lower generation probabilities. In an earlier analysis of several hundred of the donors, most TCR beta V segments were observed in productive rearrangements about 87% or about 30% of the time, broadly matching IMGT annotations. A later genetic analysis associated a missense DCLRE1C variant with V-gene and J-gene trimming of TCR beta chains, and an independent cohort replicated the association. A further reported finding was that TCR beta sequences accurately predicted the HLA-A and HLA-B alleles for most subjects in the first cohort. Correlated functional status among segregating V segments might reflect linkage disequilibrium, but an unknown experimental factor could not be ruled out. According to a later analysis, most CMV-associated TCR beta chains appeared to be HLA-restricted, and the HLA associations seemed to be driven largely by CMV exposure. The classifier was reported to diagnose cytomegalovirus status with high specificity and sensitivity in both the original and validation cohorts. In a later genetic analysis, fewer N-insertions in productive TCRs were reported among donors in an Asian-associated ancestry cluster than the approximately 670-donor mean. Because counts were too low, seventeen rarely observed V segments, including chromosome 9 orphons, were left out of the earlier analysis of a few hundred of the donors. For the cohort, immune exposure information was limited to CMV serostatus. A total of 150 to 200 TCR beta chains were listed by the study as associated with cytomegalovirus. According to the authors, the approach could potentially be generalized to other disease states and immunological phenotypes. Sequencing depth was assumed to be roughly uniform across donors in the presence/absence analyses, though that assumption may not hold. This cohort had only TCR beta chains sequenced, and the lack of alpha or paired-chain data limited which features could be detected. While some public TCRs were present in many individuals, most TCR sequences turned up only very rarely across donors. A few of the identified cytomegalovirus-associated TCR beta chains were confirmed in vitro to be specific for cytomegalovirus antigens. A cluster of highly shared sequence variants was judged likely to be a technical artifact of the sequencing pipeline. When HLA alleles, especially DR and DQ, strongly co-occurred, attributing TCR associations to individual alleles was difficult. In a later analysis, around 17,000 TCR beta sequences were associated with specific HLA alleles at a false discovery rate of 0.05. Some IMGT-functional V segments, including TRBV6-2 and TRBV6-3, could not be told apart with the 87-base-pair reads, so those segments were excluded. Because some donors lacked HLA typing at each locus, the association tests relied only on the typed subset.

The cohort was made up of 500 to 850 healthy bone marrow donors. All cohort members were sampled while nominally healthy, although unrecorded immune exposures were likely present. The donor was CMV seropositive and belonged to the group of around 300 seropositive cohort members. Each donor provided a peripheral blood sample, and peripheral blood mononuclear cells were used for TCR beta sequencing. The Qiagen DNeasy Blood Extraction Kit was used to extract genomic DNA from the blood cell samples. This clonotype was sampled from a woman aged 40 to 50 in good health and CMV-seropositive. The specimen was PBMCs. The rearrangement combines TRBV7-8 with TRBJ2-1, with 10 bases matching TRBD2. Read as DNA, the sequence is TGTGCCAGCAGCTTGCTCCTAGCGGGAGTGGATGAGCAGTTCTTC. The translation is CASSLLLAGVDEQFF. The CDR3 plus the reference TRBV7-8 and TRBJ2-1 genes for the other parts give the full variable domain: GAGVSQSPRYKVAKRGQDVALRCDPISGHVSLFWYQQALGQGPEFLTYFQNEAQLDKSGLPSDRFFAERPEGSVSTLKIQRTQQEDSAVYLCASSLLLAGVDEQFFGPGTRLTVL.